The T cell receptor beta chain described here comes from a study of graft-versus-host responses after intestinal transplantation. As for the study in general: Anti-thymocyte globulin served as induction for all recipients, who then took tacrolimus and steroids for approximately three years.

Study observations and caveats: GvH clones surfaced in recipient marrow, some emerging earlier in ileum or blood. Subjects displaying graft-donor T cell macrochimerism possessed elevated graft-versus-host to host-versus-graft clonal ratios inside allografts.

With 4 bases removed from V and 6 bases from J, the gap between germline ends came to 13 bases. Germline assignment: CDR1 SEHNR and CDR2 FQNEAQ (reference sequence). The CDR3 length is 15 residues. TCRdb keeps only in-frame clones here, not all; method: immunoSEQ multiplex PCR. The table lists about 97,000 clones, 90% of them singletons. About this clone itself: The antigen is unknown.

This material consisted of PBMCs, taken about 450 days after intestinal transplant. The V call is TRBV7-9, the J call TRBJ1-6; the D is unclear. The source is a human patient who received an intestinal transplant, so some T cells may come from the graft donor. This chain's CDR3 is CASSSPLWGNSPLHF. The CDR3 DNA reads as TGTGCCAGCAGCTCCCCCCTTTGGGGTAATTCACCCCTCCACTTT.